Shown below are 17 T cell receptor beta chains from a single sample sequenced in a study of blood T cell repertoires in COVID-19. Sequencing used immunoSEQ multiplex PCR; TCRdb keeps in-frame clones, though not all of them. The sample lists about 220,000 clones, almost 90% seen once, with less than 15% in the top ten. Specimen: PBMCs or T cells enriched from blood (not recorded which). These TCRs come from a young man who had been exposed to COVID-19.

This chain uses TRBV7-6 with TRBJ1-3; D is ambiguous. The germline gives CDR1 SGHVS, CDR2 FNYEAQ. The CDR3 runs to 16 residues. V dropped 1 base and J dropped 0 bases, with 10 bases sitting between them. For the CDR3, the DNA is TGTGCCAGCAGCTTAGAACGCCAGAACTCTGGAAACACCATATATTTT. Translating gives CASSLERQNSGNTIYF.

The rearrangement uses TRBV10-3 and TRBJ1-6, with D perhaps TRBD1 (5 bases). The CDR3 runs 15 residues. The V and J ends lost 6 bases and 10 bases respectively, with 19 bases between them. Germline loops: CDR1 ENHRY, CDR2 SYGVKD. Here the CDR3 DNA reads TGTGCCATCAGGCCCCGGGGGGGGAACATATCACCCCTCCACTTT. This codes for CAIRPRGGNISPLHF.

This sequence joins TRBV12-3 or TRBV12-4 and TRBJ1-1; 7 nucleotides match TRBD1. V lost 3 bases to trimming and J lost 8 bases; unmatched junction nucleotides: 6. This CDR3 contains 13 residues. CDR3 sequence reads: CASSLGQFAEAFF. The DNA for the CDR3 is TGTGCCAGCAGTTTGGGACAGTTTGCCGAAGCTTTCTTT.

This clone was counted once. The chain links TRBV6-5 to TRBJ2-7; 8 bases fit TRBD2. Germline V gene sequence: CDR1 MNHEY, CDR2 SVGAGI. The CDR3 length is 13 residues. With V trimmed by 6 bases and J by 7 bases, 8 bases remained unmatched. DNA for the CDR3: TGTGCCAGCAGGGATAGCGGGGTTAGTGAGCAGTACTTC. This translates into CASRDSGVSEQYF.

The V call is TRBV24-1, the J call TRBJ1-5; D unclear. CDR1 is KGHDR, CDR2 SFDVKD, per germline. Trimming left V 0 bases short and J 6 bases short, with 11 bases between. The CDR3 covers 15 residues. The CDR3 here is CATSDLRSLFQPQHF. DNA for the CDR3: TGTGCCACCAGTGATTTGCGGTCCCTTTTTCAGCCCCAGCATTTT.

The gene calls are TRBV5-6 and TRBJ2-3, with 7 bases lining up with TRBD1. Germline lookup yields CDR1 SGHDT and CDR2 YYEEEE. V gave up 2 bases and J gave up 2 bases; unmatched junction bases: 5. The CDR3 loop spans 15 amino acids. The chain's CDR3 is CASSLPGGTTDTQYF. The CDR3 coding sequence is TGTGCCAGCAGCTTACCAGGGGGTACCACAGATACGCAGTATTTT.

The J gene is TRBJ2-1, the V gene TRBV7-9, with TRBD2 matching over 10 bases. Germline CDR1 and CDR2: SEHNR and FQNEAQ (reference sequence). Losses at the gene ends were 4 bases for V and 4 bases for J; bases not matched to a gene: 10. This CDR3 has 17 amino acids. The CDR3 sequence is CASSSSALAGVYNEQFF. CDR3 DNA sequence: TGTGCCAGCAGCTCCAGCGCTCTAGCGGGGGTTTACAATGAGCAGTTCTTC. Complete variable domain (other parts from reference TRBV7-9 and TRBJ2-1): DTGVSQNPRHKITKRGQNVTFRCDPISEHNRLYWYRQTLGQGPEFLTYFQNEAQLEKSRLLSDRFSAERPKGSFSTLEIQRTEQGDSAMYLCASSSSALAGVYNEQFFGPGTRLTVL.

CDR3 sequence: CASSQDTQPSYEQYF. CDR3 sequence (DNA): TGTGCCAGCAGCCAAGATACACAACCCTCCTACGAGCAGTACTTC. V usage is TRBV3-1 (or the pseudogene TRBV3-2) and J usage is TRBJ2-7; D unclear. V was cut by 0 bases and J by 0 bases, with 9 bases left in between. Germline CDR1 and CDR2: LGHDT and YNNKEL (reference sequence). The CDR3 contains 15 residues.

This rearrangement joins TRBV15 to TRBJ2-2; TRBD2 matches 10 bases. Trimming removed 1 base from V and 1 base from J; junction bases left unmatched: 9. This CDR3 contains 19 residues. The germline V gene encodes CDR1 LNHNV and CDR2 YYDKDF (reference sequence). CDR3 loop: CATSRVPASGGENTGELFF. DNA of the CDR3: TGTGCCACCAGCAGAGTCCCGGCTAGCGGGGGAGAGAACACCGGGGAGCTGTTTTTT.

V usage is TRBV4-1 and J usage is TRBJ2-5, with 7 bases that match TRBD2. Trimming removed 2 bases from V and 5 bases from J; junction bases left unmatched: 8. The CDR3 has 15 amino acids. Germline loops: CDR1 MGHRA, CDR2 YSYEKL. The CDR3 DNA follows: TGCGCCAGCAGCCAAAACGGACTAGAGACGGAGACCCAGTACTTC. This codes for CASSQNGLETETQYF.

The CDR3 is CASTRGRGPETQYF. The DNA for the CDR3 is TGTGCCAGCACCCGGGGGCGGGGGCCGGAGACCCAGTACTTC. The chain has TRBV5-4 and TRBJ2-5, with D possibly TRBD2 on 7 matching bases. Germline V gene data show CDR1 as SGHNT and CDR2 as YYREEE (reference sequence). Trimming removed 6 bases at V and 5 bases at J, with 17 bases between. CDR3 size: 14 residues.

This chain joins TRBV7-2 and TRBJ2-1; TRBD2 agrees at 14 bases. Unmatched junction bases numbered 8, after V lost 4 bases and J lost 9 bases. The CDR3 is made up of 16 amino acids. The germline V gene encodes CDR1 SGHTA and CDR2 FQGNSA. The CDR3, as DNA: TGTGCCAGCAGCTCTCGACTAGCGGGGGGGCCGGGTGAGCAGTTCTTC. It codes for CASSSRLAGGPGEQFF.

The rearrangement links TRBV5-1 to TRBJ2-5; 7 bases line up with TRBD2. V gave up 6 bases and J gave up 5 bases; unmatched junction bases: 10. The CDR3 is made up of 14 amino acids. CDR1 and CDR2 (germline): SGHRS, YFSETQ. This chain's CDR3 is CASIPDLAVETQYF. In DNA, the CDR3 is TGCGCCAGCATTCCCGATCTAGCGGTGGAGACCCAGTACTTC.

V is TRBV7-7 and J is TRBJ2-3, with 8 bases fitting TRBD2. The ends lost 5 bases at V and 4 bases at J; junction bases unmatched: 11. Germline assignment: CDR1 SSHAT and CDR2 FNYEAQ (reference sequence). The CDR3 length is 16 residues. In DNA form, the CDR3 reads TGTGCCAGCAGCCTGAGCGGGGGCGCGAGGGCAGATACGCAGTATTTT. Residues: CASSLSGGARADTQYF.

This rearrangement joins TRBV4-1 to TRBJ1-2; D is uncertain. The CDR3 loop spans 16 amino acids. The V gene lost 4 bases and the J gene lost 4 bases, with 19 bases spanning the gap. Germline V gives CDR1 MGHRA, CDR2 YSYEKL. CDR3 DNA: TGCGCCAGCAGCCCTTCAGATAGGAGCCTGGGCTATGGCTACACCTTC. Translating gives CASSPSDRSLGYGYTF.

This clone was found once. CDR3 in DNA: TGTGCCAGCAGCTTAGTAGGGAGTAACTATGGCTACACCTTC. Encoded protein: CASSLVGSNYGYTF. The rearrangement joins TRBV7-8 to TRBJ1-2; D call uncertain. V lost 1 base to trimming and J lost 1 base, with 7 bases between them. Germline loops: CDR1 SGHVS, CDR2 FQNEAQ. This CDR3 has 14 residues.

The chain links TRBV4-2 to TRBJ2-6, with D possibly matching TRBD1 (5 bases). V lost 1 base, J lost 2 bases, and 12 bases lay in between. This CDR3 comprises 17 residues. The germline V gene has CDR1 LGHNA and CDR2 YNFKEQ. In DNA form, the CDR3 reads TGTGCCAGCAGCCAAGGGGCCAGGGTAGCTGGGGCCAACGTCCTGACTTTC. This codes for CASSQGARVAGANVLTF.